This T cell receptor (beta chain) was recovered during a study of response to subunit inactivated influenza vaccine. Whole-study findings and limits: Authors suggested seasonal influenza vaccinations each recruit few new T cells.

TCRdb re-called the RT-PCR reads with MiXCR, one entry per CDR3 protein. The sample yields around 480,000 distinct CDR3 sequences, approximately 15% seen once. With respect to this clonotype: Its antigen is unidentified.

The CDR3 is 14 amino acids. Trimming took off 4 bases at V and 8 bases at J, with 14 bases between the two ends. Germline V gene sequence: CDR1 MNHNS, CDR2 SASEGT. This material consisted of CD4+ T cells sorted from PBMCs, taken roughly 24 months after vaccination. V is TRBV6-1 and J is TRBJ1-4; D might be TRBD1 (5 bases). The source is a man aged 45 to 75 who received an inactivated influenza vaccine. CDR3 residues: CASSAAGKGEKLFF. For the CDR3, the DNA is TGTGCCAGCAGTGCCGCAGGGAAAGGGGAAAAACTGTTTTTT.